This T cell receptor (beta chain) was recorded in a study of OX40 agonist ivuxolimab in advanced cancers. Study observations and caveats: Clonal expansion by week 6 occurred in CD4+ and CD8+ blood T cells (at 0.1 to 3.0 mg/kg).

As concerns this clone: As yet, its antigen is unknown.

Patients had blood sampled at baseline and again on cycle 4 day 1 and cycle 7 day 1. J was trimmed by 2 bases and V by 2 bases; bases with no gene match: 3. Germline V gives CDR1 LGHNA, CDR2 YSLEER. There are 16 residues in the CDR3. Data came from immunoSEQ multiplex PCR; TCRdb stores just in-frame clones and leaves some out. The sample lists about 79,000 clones; about 84% were seen once. Specimen: CD4+ or CD8+ T cells sorted from blood, collected in a trial of the OX40 agonist ivuxolimab. The TCR sequence derives from an adult with an advanced solid tumor such as melanoma, head and neck, liver or kidney cancer. The chain links TRBV4-3 to TRBJ2-2; 9 bases are shared with TRBD2. CDR3 amino acids: CASSQLGLANTGELFF. For the CDR3, the DNA is TGCGCCAGCAGCCAACTGGGACTAGCAAACACCGGGGAGCTGTTTTTT.